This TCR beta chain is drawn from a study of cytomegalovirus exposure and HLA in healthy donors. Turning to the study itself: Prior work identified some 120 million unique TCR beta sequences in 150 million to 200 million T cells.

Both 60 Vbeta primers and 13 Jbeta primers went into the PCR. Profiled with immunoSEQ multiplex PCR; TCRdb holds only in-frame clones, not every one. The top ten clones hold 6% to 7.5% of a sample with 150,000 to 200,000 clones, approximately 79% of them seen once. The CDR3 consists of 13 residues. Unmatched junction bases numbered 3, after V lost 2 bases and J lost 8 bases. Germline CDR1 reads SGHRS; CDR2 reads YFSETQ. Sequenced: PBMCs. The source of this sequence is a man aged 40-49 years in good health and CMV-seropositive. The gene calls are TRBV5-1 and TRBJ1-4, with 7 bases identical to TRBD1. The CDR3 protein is CASSLTGAEKLFF. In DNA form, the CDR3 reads TGCGCCAGCAGCTTAACAGGGGCGGAAAAACTGTTTTTT.